This T cell receptor (beta chain) was profiled in a study of blood T cell repertoires in COVID-19. In the authors' workflow: Quantification of nucleated cells was approximated via reference gene primer amplification. This table comes from immunoSEQ multiplex PCR, and its TCRdb copy is limited to in-frame clones, with some not included. V, J and clone size reflect that table, while D and trimming were determined from the DNA. This table has roughly 100,000 clones, 70% to 80% appearing once. Seattle's cohort entered during active infection and was followed longitudinally. The sample consisted of peripheral blood. The receptor's source is a man at least 80 years old with COVID-19, enrolled during active disease.

The CDR3 protein is CASSVRGDSYEQYF. The CDR3 nucleotides read TGTGCCAGCAGCGTCAGGGGGGACTCCTACGAGCAGTACTTC. The chain employs TRBV27 and TRBJ2-7; a possible D gene is TRBD1 (7 bases). V gave up 6 bases and J gave up 0 bases, with 12 bases separating them. The V gene's germline CDR1 is MNHEY and CDR2 SMNVEV (reference sequence). The CDR3 totals 14 residues.